Listed below are T cell receptor beta chains from one sample, sequenced in a study of OX40 agonist ivuxolimab in advanced cancers. Sequencing used immunoSEQ multiplex PCR; TCRdb keeps in-frame clones, though not all of them. The sample carries 78,000 or so clones, around 90% recorded once. The sequencing used CD4+ or CD8+ T cells sorted from blood, collected in a trial of the OX40 agonist ivuxolimab. These TCRs come from an adult with an advanced solid tumor such as melanoma, head and neck, liver or kidney cancer. CDR3s include the opening cysteine and the closing phenylalanine or tryptophan. D genes are given only for firm matches. A row's size may be missing; if present it is once, few, many or a size class.

J gene | D gene | clone size | V gene | CDR3 protein | CDR3 DNA
TRBJ2-1 | TRBD1 | once | TRBV7-6 | CASSLTGLAYSSYNEQFF | TGTGCCAGCAGCCTGACAGGGTTGGCTTACAGCTCCTACAATGAGCAGTTCTTC
TRBJ2-7 | TRBD2 | NA | TRBV6-6 | CASSYLAGEEQYF | TGTGCCAGCAGTTACTTGGCGGGGGAAGAGCAGTACTTC
TRBJ2-2 | TRBD1 | NA | TRBV27 | CATLGTGGAYDGELFF | TGTGCCACCTTGGGGACAGGGGGCGCTTATGACGGGGAGCTGTTTTTT
TRBJ2-7 | NA | few | TRBV27 | CASRGDSSYEQYF | TGTGCCAGCAGGGGAGACAGCTCCTACGAGCAGTACTTC
TRBJ1-1 | NA | NA | TRBV7-9 | CASSQGGEAFF | TGTGCCAGCAGCCAAGGTGGTGAAGCTTTCTTT
TRBJ1-2 | NA | NA | TRBV2 | CASRDSLNYGYTF | TGTGCCAGCAGGGACAGCCTTAACTATGGCTACACCTTC
TRBJ1-2 | TRBD1 | NA | TRBV27 | CASSFDRVNYGYTF | TGTGCCAGCAGTTTTGACAGGGTGAACTATGGCTACACCTTC
TRBJ2-3 | TRBD1 | NA | TRBV5-6 | CASSRGTGLSTDTQYF | TGTGCCAGCAGCCGGGGGACAGGACTTAGCACAGATACGCAGTATTTT
TRBJ2-7 | TRBD2 | NA | TRBV27 | CASSLIAGDLREQYF | TGTGCCAGCAGTCTTATAGCGGGGGATCTTAGGGAGCAGTACTTC
TRBJ1-5 | NA | NA | TRBV10-1 | CASNPGPNQPQHF | TGCGCCAGCAATCCAGGGCCCAATCAGCCCCAGCATTTT
TRBJ2-3 | TRBD2 | once | TRBV4-1 | CASSQDRPGLAGAWGTQYF | TGCGCCAGCAGCCAAGACCGTCCGGGACTAGCGGGTGCCTGGGGTACGCAGTATTTT
TRBJ2-5 | NA | NA | TRBV7-2 | CASSLEASQETQYF | TGTGCCAGCAGCTTAGAGGCCAGTCAAGAGACCCAGTACTTC